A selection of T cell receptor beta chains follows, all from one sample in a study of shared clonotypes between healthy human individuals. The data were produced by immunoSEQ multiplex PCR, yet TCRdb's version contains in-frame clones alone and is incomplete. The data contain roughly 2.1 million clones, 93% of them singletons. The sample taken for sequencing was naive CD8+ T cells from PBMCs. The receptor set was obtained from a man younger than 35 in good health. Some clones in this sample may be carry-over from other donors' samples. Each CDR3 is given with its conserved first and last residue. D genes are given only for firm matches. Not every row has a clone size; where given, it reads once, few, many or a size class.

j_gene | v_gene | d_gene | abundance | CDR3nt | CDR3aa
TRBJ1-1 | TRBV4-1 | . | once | TGCGCCAGCAGCCAACTGGCCCCTGGGGCCACTGAAGCTTTCTTT | CASSQLAPGATEAFF
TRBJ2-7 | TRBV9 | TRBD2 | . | TGTGCCAGCAGCGTAGGGGCTAGCGGAATCTCCTACGAGCAGTACTTC | CASSVGASGISYEQYF
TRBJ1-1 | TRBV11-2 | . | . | TGTGCCAGCAGCCCATTCGAACGCGGAAACACTGAAGCTTTCTTT | CASSPFERGNTEAFF
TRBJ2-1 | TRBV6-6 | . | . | TGTGCCAGCACCCCGCACCGTGGCAGGGCGGACAATGAGCAGTTCTTC | CASTPHRGRADNEQFF
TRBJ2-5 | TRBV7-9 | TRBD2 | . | TGTGCCAGCAGCTTACCACTAGAGACTAGCGGGAGGGCCGGAGAGACCCAGTACTTC | CASSLPLETSGRAGETQYF
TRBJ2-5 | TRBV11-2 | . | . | TGTGCCAGCAGCCACCGCCGGGCAGGACCACAAGAGACCCAGTACTTC | CASSHRRAGPQETQYF
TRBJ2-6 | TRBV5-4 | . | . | TGTGCCAGCAGCACCTCCTTCTCTGGGGCCAACGTCCTGACTTTC | CASSTSFSGANVLTF
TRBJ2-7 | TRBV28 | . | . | TGTGCCAGCAGTTTAGGCCCCAGGGAGTCCGACGAGCAGTACTTC | CASSLGPRESDEQYF
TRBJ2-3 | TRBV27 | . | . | TGTGCCAGCAGTTTAGTCTACACAGATACGCAGTATTTT | CASSLVYTDTQYF
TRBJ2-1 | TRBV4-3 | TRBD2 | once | TGCGCCAGCAGCACCCGACTAGCGCTCTACAATGAGCAGTTCTTC | CASSTRLALYNEQFF